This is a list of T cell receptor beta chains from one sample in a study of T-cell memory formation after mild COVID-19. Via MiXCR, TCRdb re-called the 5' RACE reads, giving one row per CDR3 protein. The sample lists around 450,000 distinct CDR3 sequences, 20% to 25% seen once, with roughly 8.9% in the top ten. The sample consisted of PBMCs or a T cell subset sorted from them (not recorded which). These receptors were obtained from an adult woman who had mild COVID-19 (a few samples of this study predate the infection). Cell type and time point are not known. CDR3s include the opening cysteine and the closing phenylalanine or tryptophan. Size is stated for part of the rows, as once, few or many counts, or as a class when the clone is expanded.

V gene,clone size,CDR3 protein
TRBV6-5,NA,CASSYGRGTYEQYF
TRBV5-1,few,CASSPATGGLGGPEAFF
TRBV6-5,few,CASSYLGPGQGASLGGYTF
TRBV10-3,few,CAISGQVAGGSTDTQYF
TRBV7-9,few,CASSWLTARYEQYF
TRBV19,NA,CASSTGEVSTDTQYF
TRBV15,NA,CATRGAGTSTDTQYF
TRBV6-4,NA,CASSETNTGELFF
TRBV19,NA,CASTTDRAVNQPQHF
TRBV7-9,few,CASSSTQGIAYEQYF
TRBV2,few,CASSQTGICTF
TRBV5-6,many,CASSWVRGLAGGQETQYF
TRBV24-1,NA,CATTSGSYNEQFF
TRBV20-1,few,CSARDSSPYSNQPQHF
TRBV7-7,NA,CASSSTSGVETQYF
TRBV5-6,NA,CASSPRVQDFRSRSTDTQYF
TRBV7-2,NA,CASSLYSAGDREKLFF
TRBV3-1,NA,CASSLLAGLGTEAFF
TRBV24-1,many,CATSDESAGGRNEQFF
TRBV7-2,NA,CASSLVWASGGLTSYEQYF
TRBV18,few,CASSPQTSGRTNTGELFF
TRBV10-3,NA,CAISESRLAPSSYEQYF
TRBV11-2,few,CASSATSVTYEQYF
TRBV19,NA,CAIIGPNTGELFF
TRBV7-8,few,CASSSTNRDPTF
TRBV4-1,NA,CASSQGKEQETQYF
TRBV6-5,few,CASSYSAWLADTGELFF
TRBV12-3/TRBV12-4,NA,CASFLRGYGNIQYF
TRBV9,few,CASSVDGWMNSPLHF
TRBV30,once,CASGGEKLFF
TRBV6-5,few,CATCSDRNTGELFF
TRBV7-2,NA,CASSREGLAGGDTQYF
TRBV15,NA,CATSRGNSRTDTQYF
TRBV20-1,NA,CSASGTTTDTQYF
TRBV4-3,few,CASSHTSTAGYTF
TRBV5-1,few,CASSFLGTPNTEAFF
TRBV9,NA,CASSPQGQATEAFF
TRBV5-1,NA,CASSRGGASDTQYF
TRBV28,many,CASSRRLAAYSGEQFF
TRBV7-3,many,CASSPGPYNEQFF
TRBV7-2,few,CASSLVGGQGGYTF
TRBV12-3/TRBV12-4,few,CASSFFGGENEQFF
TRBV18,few,CASSPTAGISGANVLTF
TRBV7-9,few,CASSETGKPQHF
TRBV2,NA,CASSKTVNTEAFF
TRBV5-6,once,CASRGGDGRVRF
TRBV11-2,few,CASSLAGAGTDTQYF
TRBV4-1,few,CASSQDSGGGYGYTF
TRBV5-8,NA,CASSLGSITLGRSGDGYTF
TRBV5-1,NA,CASSLNPSTDTQYF
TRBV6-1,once,CASKSPDRNTEAFF